Below, one T cell receptor beta chain is given with its context. Its specificity is unknown. The data stem from a study of beta chain features in type 1 diabetes. Whole-study findings and limits: The study found moderately but significantly shorter TCRB CDR3s in all four CD4+ subsets of Type 1 diabetes patients.

As every portion of the isolated RNA was reverse transcribed, the sequencing read expressed TCRB transcripts. The assay was immunoSEQ multiplex PCR, and TCRdb's table has in-frame clones only and misses some. Found here are approximately 280,000 clones, 14% to 15% of them singletons; the top ten hold about 0.014%. The clonotype comes from a man between 18 and 35 years old with type 1 diabetes. Sequencing input: naive CD4+ T cells from blood.

The CDR3 sequence: CASSARVGNQETQYF. The CDR3 region has the DNA TGTGCCAGCAGTGCTCGGGTAGGAAACCAAGAGACCCAGTACTTC. The chain employs TRBV2 and TRBJ2-5, with unresolved D. Germline CDR1 and CDR2: SNHLY and FYNNEI. Trimming removed 4 bases at V and 0 bases at J, with 12 bases between. This CDR3 has 15 amino acids.